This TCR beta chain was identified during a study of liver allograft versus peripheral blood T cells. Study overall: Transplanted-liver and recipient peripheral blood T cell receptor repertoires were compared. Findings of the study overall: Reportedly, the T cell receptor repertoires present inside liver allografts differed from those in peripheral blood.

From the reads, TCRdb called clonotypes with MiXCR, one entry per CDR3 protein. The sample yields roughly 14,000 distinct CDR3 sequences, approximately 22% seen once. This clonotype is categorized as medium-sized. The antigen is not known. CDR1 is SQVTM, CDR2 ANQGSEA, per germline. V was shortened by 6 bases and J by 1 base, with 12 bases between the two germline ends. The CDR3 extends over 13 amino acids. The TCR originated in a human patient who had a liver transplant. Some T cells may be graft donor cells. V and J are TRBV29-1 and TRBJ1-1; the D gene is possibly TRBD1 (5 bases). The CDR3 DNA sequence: TGCAGCGTCCTACGCGGGGGGAACACTGAAGCTTTCTTT. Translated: CSVLRGGNTEAFF. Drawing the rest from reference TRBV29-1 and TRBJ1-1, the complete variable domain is SAVISQKPSRDICQRGTSLTIQCQVDSQVTMMFWYRQQPGQSLTLIATANQGSEATYESGFVIDKFPISRPNLTFSTLTVSNMSPEDSSIYLCSVLRGGNTEAFFGQGTRLTVV.